This T cell receptor (beta chain) was found in a study of T cell responses to AZD1222 COVID-19 vaccine. The method was immunoSEQ multiplex PCR; TCRdb's version includes in-frame clones alone and lacks a portion of them. Here the sample spans fewer than 90,000 clones, about 88% being singletons. Findings of the study overall: No day 14 peak samples; only post-peak repertoires were characterized. Possibly, clonal diversity was underestimated; donors were largely white British and included more females.

This CDR3 is built from 13 residues. CDR1 is MDHEN and CDR2 is SYDVKM in the germline V gene. The V end was cut by 1 base, the J end by 6 bases, with 9 bases between. Of note for this clone: The target antigen is unknown.

The receptor's source is an adult in good health. This specimen consisted of peripheral blood, obtained on day 0 of AZD1222 vaccination. The rearrangement uses TRBV28 and TRBJ1-1; no definite D call. CDR3 in amino acids: CASSLSAAPEAFF. CDR3 in DNA: TGTGCCAGCAGTTTATCGGCGGCGCCTGAAGCTTTCTTT.